Shown below are 10 T cell receptor beta chains from a single sample sequenced in a study of early T cells in non-severe SARS-CoV-2 infection. TCRdb passed the 5' RACE reads through MiXCR, listing each CDR3 protein once. The sample records about 92,000 distinct CDR3 sequences, approximately 16% being singletons. The material sequenced was whole blood. Source of these receptors: an adult who was a healthcare worker with PCR-confirmed SARS-CoV-2 infection or an uninfected control (not recorded which).

This clonotype has more than one count but fewer than ten. The rearrangement joins TRBV20-1 to TRBJ2-1, with a tentative D call TRBD2 (6 bases). Trimming stripped 3 bases from V and 1 base from J, with 13 bases between. The CDR3 loop spans 15 amino acids. Looked up from germline, CDR1 is DFQATT and CDR2 is SNEGSKA (reference sequence). The CDR3 DNA reads TGCAGTGCTAGTACCCCGGACTATTCCTACAATGAGCAGTTCTTC. As protein: CSASTPDYSYNEQFF.

This clonotype was counted only a few times. The chain uses TRBV6-2 or TRBV6-3 and TRBJ1-2; no reliable D call. This CDR3 is 13 amino acids long. Between the trimmed V and J ends, which lost 6 bases and 3 bases, there was a span of 11 bases. CDR1 MNHEY and CDR2 SVGEGT come from the germline V gene. The CDR3 DNA follows: TGTGCCAGCAGGGCGGAGTGGGACTATGGCTACACCTTC. Its translation is CASRAEWDYGYTF.

Many counts were recorded for this clonotype. The gene calls are TRBV20-1 and TRBJ1-5; D unclear. V was clipped by 3 bases and J by 2 bases, with 14 bases between them. From germline, CDR1 is DFQATT and CDR2 SNEGSKA (reference sequence). The CDR3 has 15 residues. CDR3 bases: TGCAGTGCTAGTGGTTTGTCGGCGGGCAATCAGCCCCAGCATTTT. Translation gives CSASGLSAGNQPQHF.

The chain links TRBV6-2 or TRBV6-3 to TRBJ1-4; possible D gene TRBD1, 5 bases. Trimming took off 2 bases at V and 12 bases at J, with 19 bases between the two ends. The length of the CDR3 is 15 residues. Germline lookup yields CDR1 MNHEY and CDR2 SVGEGT. CDR3 region: CASSYRLAGRRELFF. In DNA form, the CDR3 reads TGTGCCAGCAGTTACCGACTCGCGGGACGGCGGGAACTGTTTTTT.

The V gene is TRBV12-3 or TRBV12-4, the J gene TRBJ2-5, with unresolved D. This CDR3 region has 15 residues. V shed 1 base and J shed 2 bases, with 11 bases lying between them. This CDR3 reads CASSLGPGRQETQYF. CDR3 nucleotides: TGTGCCAGCAGTTTAGGTCCCGGCAGACAAGAGACCCAGTACTTC.

The chain couples TRBV30 to TRBJ1-2, with a weak D call TRBD1 (5 bases). From germline, CDR1 is GTSNPN and CDR2 SVGIG (reference sequence). Trimming left V 2 bases short and J 13 bases short, with 20 bases between. The CDR3 has 13 residues. In nucleotides, the CDR3 is TGTGCCTGGAGTAACCACGGGGGGTCGACTTCCACCTTC. Its protein product is CAWSNHGGSTSTF.

The V gene is TRBV7-2, the J gene TRBJ2-5; D call uncertain. Germline CDR1 SGHTA, CDR2 FQGNSA. The CDR3 is 13 amino acids. V lost 8 bases to trimming and J lost 5 bases, with 15 bases between them. The CDR3 here is CASAWGLAETQYF. CDR3 nucleotides: TGTGCCAGCGCTTGGGGTCTCGCCGAGACCCAGTACTTC.

There are many counts of this clonotype. The chain carries TRBV5-5 and TRBJ2-3; the match to TRBD2 covers 8 bases. This CDR3 contains 16 residues. The V and J ends lost 1 base and 1 base, in that order; junction bases with no gene match: 5. Germline V CDR1 and CDR2: SGHKS, YYEKEE (reference sequence). In DNA form, the CDR3 reads TGTGCCAGCAGCTTGAGGGCGGGGGGTCGCACAGATACGCAGTATTTT. This codes for CASSLRAGGRTDTQYF.

This clonotype was picked up a small number of times. The chain has TRBV20-1 and TRBJ2-3; 16 positions agree with TRBD2. Trimming took 5 bases from V and 3 from J; bases not matched to a gene: 17. The CDR3 consists of 20 residues. Germline values: CDR1 DFQATT, CDR2 SNEGSKA (reference sequence). This CDR3 is CSAERGDPGLAGGPTDTQYF. The CDR3 bases are TGCAGTGCTGAGAGAGGGGACCCGGGACTAGCGGGAGGGCCGACAGATACGCAGTATTTT.

This chain uses TRBV6-5 with TRBJ2-2, with 9 bases fitting TRBD1. J was trimmed by 3 bases and V by 5 bases; bases with no gene match: 7. CDR3 size: 16 residues. CDR1 MNHEY and CDR2 SVGAGI come from the germline V gene. The CDR3 is CASSPRTGADTGELFF. The CDR3 nucleotides read TGTGCCAGCAGTCCAAGGACAGGGGCCGACACCGGGGAGCTGTTTTTT.